This TCR beta chain is drawn from a study of neurological immune-mediated disorders. Study observations and caveats: Private repertoires in all groups were suggested by the absence of shared CDR3 amino acid sequences among expanded clones across subjects. Whereas HTLV-1-associated myelopathy showed the most TCR clonal expansion, multiple sclerosis showed the least, with levels below those of healthy controls.

This clonotype was counted at least ten times. Its antigen remains unidentified. Template-switch 5'RACE cDNA synthesis added a 10-nucleotide unique molecular identifier. TCRdb re-called the 5' RACE reads through MiXCR, storing one row per CDR3 protein. The repertoire has tens of thousands of distinct CDR3 sequences, 12% to 15% of them found once; the top ten carry more than 6%. The source is a woman aged 50 to 60 in good health. The sequenced material came from PBMCs.

CDR3 protein: CASSLEQGSEKLFF. As DNA, the CDR3 is TGCGCCAGCAGCTTGGAACAGGGGTCTGAAAAACTGTTTTTT. The genes are TRBV5-1 and TRBJ1-4; 7 bases line up with TRBD1. From germline, CDR1 is SGHRS and CDR2 YFSETQ. This CDR3 is 14 amino acids long. The V segment lost 0 bases and the J segment 7 bases; nucleotides outside the gene matches: 3.